One and the same sample provided the 10 T cell receptor beta chains below, sequenced in a study of cytomegalovirus exposure and HLA in healthy donors. Clones were sequenced by immunoSEQ multiplex PCR, and TCRdb holds only the in-frame ones, with some missing. Of 110,000 or so clones listed, about nine tenths are singletons. Sequenced input: PBMCs. The receptors originated from a man aged 18-30 years in good health and CMV-seropositive.

CDR3 amino acids: CASSLLWNTEAFF. CDR3 in DNA: TGTGCCAGCAGCTTACTATGGAACACTGAAGCTTTCTTT. The gene calls are TRBV13 and TRBJ1-1; D is undetermined. Germline V CDR1 and CDR2: PRHDT, FYEKMQ (reference sequence). This CDR3 is built from 13 residues. V shed 2 bases and J shed 1 base, with 5 bases lying between them.

The chain links TRBV5-5 to TRBJ2-2, with D maybe TRBD2 (5 bases). The ends were cut back, 6 bases at V and 4 bases at J, with 16 bases in the middle. Germline CDR1 and CDR2: SGHKS and YYEKEE (reference sequence). This CDR3 is 15 amino acids long. CDR3 sequence (DNA): TGTGCCAGCACCCCACGGGGTCTGCTCACCGGGGAGCTGTTTTTT. Its protein product is CASTPRGLLTGELFF. Full variable domain (rest looked up from reference TRBV5-5 and TRBJ2-2): DAGVTQSPTHLIKTRGQQVTLRCSPISGHKSVSWYQQVLGQGPQFIFQYYEKEERGRGNFPDRFSARQFPNYSSELNVNALLLGDSALYLCASTPRGLLTGELFFGEGSRLTVL.

Only one count was recorded for this clone. The chain links TRBV12-5 to TRBJ2-2; weak D call: TRBD1 (6 bases). The CDR3 is 16 amino acids. Trimming left V 1 base short and J 6 bases short, with 15 bases between. The V gene's germline CDR1 is LGHNT and CDR2 FRNRAP. The CDR3 nucleotides are TGTGCTAGTGGTTTGGATGGGGAATGGGGGCCCGGGGAGCTGTTTTTT. Protein sequence: CASGLDGEWGPGELFF.

The table lists this clone with a count of one. This chain joins TRBV27 and TRBJ2-7; 9 nucleotides align to TRBD1. Germline trimming cut 6 bases from V and 6 bases from J; bases unmatched to any gene: 12. The germline V gene encodes CDR1 MNHEY and CDR2 SMNVEV (reference sequence). This CDR3 region has 15 residues. CDR3 DNA: TGTGCCAGCAGCTACACAGGGGGCGGACTCGGCGAGCAGTACTTC. Translating it yields CASSYTGGGLGEQYF.

The chain is built from TRBV19 and TRBJ1-1, with 8 bases lining up with TRBD1. Germline CDR1 LNHDA, CDR2 SQIVND (reference sequence). CDR3 length: 17 residues. V lost 3 bases, J lost 0 bases, and 9 bases stayed unmatched. CDR3 sequence (DNA): TGTGCCAGTAGTATTGAAACCGGGACAGGTCTGAACACTGAAGCTTTCTTT. Protein sequence: CASSIETGTGLNTEAFF.

This chain links TRBV5-1 with TRBJ2-3, with D perhaps TRBD1 (5 bases). The CDR3 contains 14 residues. V lost 3 bases to trimming and J lost 0 bases, with 8 bases between them. From germline, CDR1 is SGHRS and CDR2 YFSETQ. The CDR3 nucleotides are TGCGCCAGCAGCTATGACAGAAGCACAGATACGCAGTATTTT. Its protein product is CASSYDRSTDTQYF.

A word on this clone: At the DNA level, this CDR3 is encoded by other sequences in the same sample as well. V is TRBV27 and J is TRBJ2-2, with TRBD1 matching 8 bases. Germline V lookup: CDR1 MNHEY, CDR2 SMNVEV (reference sequence). With 5 bases clipped from V and 10 bases from J, the junction kept 15 bases outside the gene matches. The CDR3 contains 16 residues. CDR3 DNA sequence: TGTGCCAGCAGTCAACATCCTGGGCAGGGGGCAGCGGAGCTGTTTTTT. This sequence encodes CASSQHPGQGAAELFF.

V usage is TRBV6-4 and J usage is TRBJ2-1; maybe TRBD1 (5 bases). Trimming took off 3 bases at V and 0 bases at J, with 15 bases between the two ends. Germline V gene lookup returns CDR1 MRHNA and CDR2 SNTAGT. The CDR3 length is 17 residues. CDR3 coding DNA: TGTGCCAGCAGTGAAGAAAGGGGAACCAGCTCCTACAATGAGCAGTTCTTC. Its protein is CASSEERGTSSYNEQFF.

CDR3 sequence reads: CASSPPIGLAGGSYNEQFF. The CDR3 DNA follows: TGTGCCAGCAGCCCACCGATCGGGCTAGCGGGGGGCTCCTACAATGAGCAGTTCTTC. This chain uses TRBV7-9 with TRBJ2-1, with 11 bases identical to TRBD2. This CDR3 has 19 residues. The J segment lost 0 bases and the V segment lost 5 bases, leaving 12 bases of the junction unmatched. Germline V lookup: CDR1 SEHNR, CDR2 FQNEAQ (reference sequence).

The chain employs TRBV6-6 and TRBJ2-5; D not resolved. CDR1 and CDR2 (germline): MNHNY, SVGAGI (reference sequence). The ends were cut back, 3 bases at V and 4 bases at J, with 9 bases in the middle. CDR3 length: 13 residues. The CDR3 sequence: CASSYERGETQYF. CDR3 coding DNA: TGTGCCAGCAGTTATGAACGCGGAGAGACCCAGTACTTC.